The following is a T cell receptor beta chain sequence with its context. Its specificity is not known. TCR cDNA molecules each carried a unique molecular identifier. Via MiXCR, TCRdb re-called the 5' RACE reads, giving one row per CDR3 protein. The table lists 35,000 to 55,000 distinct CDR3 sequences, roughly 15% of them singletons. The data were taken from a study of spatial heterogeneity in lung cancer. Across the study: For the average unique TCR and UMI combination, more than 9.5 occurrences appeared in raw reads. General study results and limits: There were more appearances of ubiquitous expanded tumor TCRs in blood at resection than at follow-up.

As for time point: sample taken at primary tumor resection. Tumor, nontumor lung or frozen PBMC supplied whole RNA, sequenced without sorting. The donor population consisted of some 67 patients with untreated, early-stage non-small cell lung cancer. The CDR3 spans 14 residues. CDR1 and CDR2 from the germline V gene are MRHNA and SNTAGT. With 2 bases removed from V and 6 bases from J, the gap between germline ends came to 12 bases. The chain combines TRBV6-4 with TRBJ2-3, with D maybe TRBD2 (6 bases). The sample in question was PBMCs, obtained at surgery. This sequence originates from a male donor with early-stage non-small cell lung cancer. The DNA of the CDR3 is TGTGCCAGCAGTGACGGAGGGGCGCTGGATACGCAGTATTTT. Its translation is CASSDGGALDTQYF.